Shown below are 29 T cell receptor beta chains from a single sample sequenced in a study of response to subunit inactivated influenza vaccine. TCRdb called the RT-PCR reads again in MiXCR, with one record for every CDR3 protein. The data contain a few hundred thousand distinct CDR3 sequences, 11% to 15% of them singletons. The sequencing used PBMCs from blood, collected 11 to 12 days after vaccination. The source is a man aged 50 or older who received an inactivated influenza vaccine.

This clonotype was recorded a few times. J is TRBJ2-5 and V is TRBV4-3; D could derive from TRBD1 or TRBD2 (5 bases each). This CDR3 comprises 17 residues. Germline loops: CDR1 LGHNA, CDR2 YSLEER. V dropped 2 bases and J dropped 3 bases, with 19 bases sitting between them. In DNA form, the CDR3 reads TGCGCCAGCAGCCAATTAGGCCCGGGGACCTCGAAAGAGACCCAGTACTTC. It translates to CASSQLGPGTSKETQYF.

The chain uses TRBV7-3 and TRBJ2-2; D is possibly TRBD2 (6 bases). V was clipped by 0 bases and J by 7 bases, with 12 bases between them. There are 15 residues in the CDR3. From germline, CDR1 is SGHTA and CDR2 FQGTGA. CDR3 sequence: CASSLTSGWGGELFF. The CDR3 DNA sequence: TGTGCCAGCAGCTTAACTAGCGGATGGGGCGGGGAGCTGTTTTTT.

The rearrangement links TRBV11-2 to TRBJ2-1, with 12 bases that match TRBD2. Germline V lookup: CDR1 SGHAT, CDR2 FQNNGV. V lost 5 bases to trimming and J lost 6 bases; unmatched junction nucleotides: 17. CDR3 length: 19 amino acids. This chain's CDR3 is CASSLIPGLAGTLSNEQFF. CDR3 DNA: TGTGCCAGCAGCCTGATACCGGGACTAGCGGGTACGTTGAGCAATGAGCAGTTCTTC.

CDR3 nucleotide sequence: TGCGCCAGCAGCACGGGGACAGGCCGGAATAATTCACCCCTCCACTTT. Translated, it gives CASSTGTGRNNSPLHF. The chain is built from TRBV5-1 and TRBJ1-6, with 8 bases fitting TRBD1. Germline assignment: CDR1 SGHRS and CDR2 YFSETQ. The CDR3 has 16 amino acids. J lost 5 bases, V lost 4 bases, and 8 bases had no gene match.

This clonotype appeared a few times. V gene TRBV7-2 combines with J gene TRBJ2-6; D is undetermined. From germline, CDR1 is SGHTA and CDR2 FQGNSA. Trimming left V 5 bases short and J 4 bases short, with 18 bases between. The CDR3 is 17 residues long. The CDR3 nucleotides read TGTGCCAGCAGCCCTCCACATTTTACGGGCGGGGCCAACGTCCTGACTTTC. Residues: CASSPPHFTGGANVLTF.

The chain has TRBV28 and TRBJ2-2; possible D gene TRBD1, 5 bases. The V end was cut by 4 bases, the J end by 0 bases, with 12 bases between. The CDR3 covers 16 residues. The germline V gene encodes CDR1 MDHEN and CDR2 SYDVKM. As DNA, the CDR3 is TGTGCCAGCAGTTCCCCTGCAGGGACGAACACCGGGGAGCTGTTTTTT. As protein: CASSSPAGTNTGELFF. The variable domain in full, completed from reference TRBV28 and TRBJ2-2, reads DVKVTQSSRYLVKRTGEKVFLECVQDMDHENMFWYRQDPGLGLRLIYFSYDVKMKEKGDIPEGYSVSREKKERFSLILESASTNQTSMYLCASSSPAGTNTGELFFGEGSRLTVL.

This clonotype occurred a few times. The rearrangement links TRBV18 to TRBJ1-2; no reliable D call. Germline V gene lookup returns CDR1 KGHSH and CDR2 LQKENI. This CDR3 comprises 16 residues. V gave up 0 bases and J gave up 4 bases, with 15 bases separating them. CDR3 DNA: TGTGCCAGCTCACCACCACCTCCGGCCACAGCCTATGGCTACACCTTC. Translating it yields CASSPPPPATAYGYTF. The variable domain in full, completed from reference TRBV18 and TRBJ1-2, reads NAGVMQNPRHLVRRRGQEARLRCSPMKGHSHVYWYRQLPEEGLKFMVYLQKENIIDESGMPKERFSAEFPKEGPSILRIQQVVRGDSAAYFCASSPPPPATAYGYTFGSGTRLTVV.

The sample holds many counts of this clonotype. V is TRBV6-1 and J is TRBJ2-2; 7 bases agree with TRBD2. Trimming cost V 4 bases and J 5 bases; bases outside gene matches: 4. Germline assignment: CDR1 MNHNS and CDR2 SASEGT. CDR3 size: 14 residues. CDR3 loop: CASSAGRATGELFF. The CDR3 DNA reads TGTGCCAGCAGTGCTGGGAGGGCGACCGGGGAGCTGTTTTTT.

This chain uses TRBV7-2 with TRBJ2-3; 7 nucleotides match TRBD1. The germline V gene encodes CDR1 SGHTA and CDR2 FQGNSA. The CDR3 is made up of 14 amino acids. V was pared by 3 bases and J by 4 bases, with 4 bases of the junction left unmatched. DNA for the CDR3: TGTGCCAGCAGCTTCATTAGGGGGCCAGATACGCAGTATTTT. Translated: CASSFIRGPDTQYF.

This clonotype was found many times. J is TRBJ2-7 and V is TRBV5-1; D gene unclear. The CDR3 extends over 14 amino acids. The germline V gene has CDR1 SGHRS and CDR2 YFSETQ. The V and J ends lost 2 bases and 1 base respectively, with 10 bases between them. The CDR3 DNA reads as TGCGCCAGCAGCTTACTTTCCGGGTCCTACGAGCAGTACTTC. Translated: CASSLLSGSYEQYF.

The chain recombines TRBV5-5 with TRBJ2-3; D is unresolved. Trimming took 0 bases from V and 5 from J, leaving 13 bases between them. Germline CDR1 SGHKS, CDR2 YYEKEE (reference sequence). The CDR3 sequence is 15 residues long. The CDR3 bases are TGTGCCAGCAGCTTGGATGACCTCATCGAAGATACGCAGTATTTT. This codes for CASSLDDLIEDTQYF.

The J gene is TRBJ1-5, the V gene TRBV15, with TRBD1 identical over 7 bases. The CDR3 extends over 14 amino acids. Looked up from germline, CDR1 is LNHNV and CDR2 is YYDKDF (reference sequence). V trimming: 3 bases; J trimming: 6 bases; junction bases outside the gene matches: 5. CDR3 nucleotide sequence: TGTGCCACCAGCAGTTCAGGGGGAAGTCAGCCCCAGCATTTT. Its translation is CATSSSGGSQPQHF.

This clonotype was seen at least ten times. This chain uses TRBV7-8 with TRBJ1-4; tentatively, D is TRBD1 (5 bases). Germline V gives CDR1 SGHVS, CDR2 FQNEAQ. The CDR3 sequence is 13 residues long. Trimming cost V 5 bases and J 5 bases, with 9 bases left between them. Written as DNA, the CDR3 is TGTGCCAGCAGCATCGACAGAAATGAAAAACTGTTTTTT. Encoded protein: CASSIDRNEKLFF. The variable domain in full, completed from reference TRBV7-8 and TRBJ1-4, reads GAGVSQSPRYKVAKRGQDVALRCDPISGHVSLFWYQQALGQGPEFLTYFQNEAQLDKSGLPSDRFFAERPEGSVSTLKIQRTQQEDSAVYLCASSIDRNEKLFFGSGTQLSVL.

The rearrangement joins TRBV29-1 to TRBJ2-1; D gene unclear. V lost 1 base and J 8 bases, leaving 6 bases between the germline ends. Per the germline V gene, CDR1 is SQVTM and CDR2 is ANQGSEA. The CDR3 contains 11 residues. CDR3 sequence: CSVEGVHEQFF. CDR3 DNA: TGCAGCGTTGAAGGGGTCCATGAGCAGTTCTTC.

This clonotype came up many times. The V call is TRBV10-3, the J call TRBJ2-3; no reliable D call. The germline gives CDR1 ENHRY, CDR2 SYGVKD. The CDR3 totals 16 residues. Trimming stripped 2 bases from V and 3 bases from J, with 15 bases between. DNA for the CDR3: TGTGCCATCAGTGAGCTGCTCCTAGTGGGAACAGATACGCAGTATTTT. Protein product: CAISELLLVGTDTQYF.

This chain uses TRBV4-1 with TRBJ2-1, with TRBD2 matching over 14 bases. Germline assignment: CDR1 MGHRA and CDR2 YSYEKL. The CDR3 is 20 residues long. Trimming removed 4 bases from V and 0 bases from J; junction bases left unmatched: 11. The CDR3 nucleotides read TGCGCCAGCAGCCCATTGGGACTAGCGGGGGCAAGGGGCTCCTACAATGAGCAGTTCTTC. Protein product: CASSPLGLAGARGSYNEQFF.

The chain carries TRBV7-2 and TRBJ2-3, with unresolved D. The germline V gene encodes CDR1 SGHTA and CDR2 FQGNSA. Trimming removed 5 bases at V and 0 bases at J, with 15 bases between. The CDR3 totals 16 residues. CDR3 loop: CASSTRTGRSTDTQYF. The CDR3, as DNA: TGTGCCAGCAGCACCCGGACGGGTAGAAGCACAGATACGCAGTATTTT.

Written as DNA, the CDR3 is TGTGCCAGCAGCCAAGTGAGCGGGAGATCCTACAATGAGCAGTTCTTC. Protein: CASSQVSGRSYNEQFF. The V and J genes are TRBV3-1 and TRBJ2-1; 8 nucleotides line up with TRBD2. Unmatched junction bases numbered 3, after V lost 1 base and J lost 1 base. Germline CDR1 is LGHDT and CDR2 is YNNKEL (reference sequence). The CDR3 is made up of 16 amino acids.

The CDR3 DNA reads as TGTGCCAGCAGTGAGGCGTCCACAGATACGCAGTATTTT. Amino acids: CASSEASTDTQYF. The rearrangement links TRBV6-4 to TRBJ2-3; D remains unclear. CDR3 size: 13 residues. Trimming took 3 bases from V and 2 from J, leaving 6 bases between them. The germline CDR1 and CDR2 sequences are MRHNA and SNTAGT.

This clonotype was counted at least ten times. The V gene is TRBV20-1, the J gene TRBJ2-7; 8 nucleotides agree with TRBD2. V lost 4 bases to trimming and J lost 1 base; unmatched junction nucleotides: 9. Germline CDR1 and CDR2: DFQATT and SNEGSKA (reference sequence). The length of the CDR3 is 15 residues. The CDR3 reads CSANLLGGRSYEQYF. In nucleotides, the CDR3 is TGCAGTGCTAACCTCCTGGGCGGGAGGTCCTACGAGCAGTACTTC.

This clonotype was detected only a few times. The chain joins TRBV5-1 to TRBJ2-1, with TRBD2 matching over 7 bases. Trimming removed 5 bases from V and 4 bases from J; junction bases left unmatched: 12. This CDR3 has 16 amino acids. The germline V gene encodes CDR1 SGHRS and CDR2 YFSETQ. CDR3 sequence: CASSPYGREQYNEQFF. Here the CDR3 DNA reads TGCGCCAGCAGTCCCTACGGGCGGGAGCAGTACAATGAGCAGTTCTTC.

This chain connects TRBV30 to TRBJ2-5; D unclear. The CDR3 covers 13 residues. Looked up from germline, CDR1 is GTSNPN and CDR2 is SVGIG (reference sequence). Trimming shortened V by 4 bases and J by 7 bases, and 16 bases separated the two germline ends. The CDR3 DNA reads as TGTGCCTGGACCAGCGACCCAGCCGGGACCCAGTACTTC. Protein product: CAWTSDPAGTQYF.

This chain connects TRBV2 to TRBJ1-1; 10 bases align to TRBD1. V gave up 6 bases and J gave up 4 bases; unmatched junction bases: 5. The CDR3 is made up of 14 amino acids. CDR1 is SNHLY and CDR2 is FYNNEI in the germline V gene. For the CDR3, the DNA is TGTGCCAGCAGACCGGACAGGGGGGCCACTGAAGCTTTCTTT. It is translated as CASRPDRGATEAFF.

This sequence joins TRBV18 and TRBJ2-1; a possible D gene is TRBD1 (6 bases). V lost 11 bases and J 7 bases, leaving 18 bases between the germline ends. The CDR3 contains 13 residues. The germline CDR1 and CDR2 sequences are KGHSH and LQKENI. The chain's CDR3 is CAAHRGNNNEQFF. In nucleotides, the CDR3 is TGTGCCGCCCATAGGGGGAACAATAATGAGCAGTTCTTC.

A few counts support this clonotype. The genes are TRBV12-3 or TRBV12-4 and TRBJ2-7, with a weak D call TRBD2 (7 bases). V lost 1 base, J lost 6 bases, and 10 bases lay in between. The CDR3 sequence is 13 residues long. The CDR3 DNA follows: TGTGCCAGCAGTTTAGGGGGGGGCTCCGAGCAGTACTTC. This codes for CASSLGGGSEQYF.

This clonotype has only a few counts. The chain has TRBV20-1 and TRBJ2-1; D remains ambiguous. Germline V gene data show CDR1 as DFQATT and CDR2 as SNEGSKA (reference sequence). This CDR3 has 11 residues. The V end was cut by 1 base, the J end by 10 bases, with 8 bases between. CDR3 DNA: TGCAGTGCTAGAGCCCTAGGAGAGCAGTTCTTC. Its translation is CSARALGEQFF.

The chain is built from TRBV10-1 and TRBJ2-1; the D is unclear. V lost 2 bases and J lost 4, with 6 bases in between. Germline V gene sequence: CDR1 WNHNN, CDR2 SYGVQD (reference sequence). The CDR3 has 13 residues. In DNA form, the CDR3 reads TGCGCCAGCAGTGAGACCCCGTACAATGAGCAGTTCTTC. Residues: CASSETPYNEQFF.

This clonotype was observed a few times. The chain links TRBV7-8 to TRBJ2-7; no firm D call. CDR3 length equals 14 residues. The germline V gene has CDR1 SGHVS and CDR2 FQNEAQ. With 0 bases removed from V and 2 bases from J, the gap between germline ends came to 8 bases. The CDR3 DNA reads as TGTGCCAGCAGCTTAGCGGCCACGCCCTACGAGCAGTACTTC. Its protein product is CASSLAATPYEQYF.

The chain recombines TRBV20-1 with TRBJ2-4; D remains ambiguous. The CDR3 extends over 13 amino acids. Germline CDR1 and CDR2: DFQATT and SNEGSKA (reference sequence). The V gene lost 3 bases and the J gene lost 5 bases, with 11 bases spanning the gap. CDR3 in amino acids: CSASGPPENIQYF. CDR3 DNA sequence: TGCAGTGCTAGCGGGCCCCCGGAAAACATTCAGTACTTC.